What follows describes a single TCR beta chain. Germline CDR1 reads SGDLS; CDR2 reads YYNGEE. CDR3 size: 13 residues. Trimming pared 0 bases from V and 6 bases from J, leaving 7 bases between. This record belongs to a study of technical replicates of blood from a few donors. Sequenced by immunoSEQ multiplex PCR; TCRdb stores in-frame clones only, minus some. This table holds about 84,000 clones, roughly 98% found once. The V call is TRBV9, the J call TRBJ2-1; the D is unclear. This TCR was sampled from a human donor in good health. The source material was T cells isolated from PBMCs. Here the CDR3 reads CASSVVSGNEQFF. The CDR3 bases are TGTGCCAGCAGCGTAGTGTCGGGCAATGAGCAGTTCTTC.